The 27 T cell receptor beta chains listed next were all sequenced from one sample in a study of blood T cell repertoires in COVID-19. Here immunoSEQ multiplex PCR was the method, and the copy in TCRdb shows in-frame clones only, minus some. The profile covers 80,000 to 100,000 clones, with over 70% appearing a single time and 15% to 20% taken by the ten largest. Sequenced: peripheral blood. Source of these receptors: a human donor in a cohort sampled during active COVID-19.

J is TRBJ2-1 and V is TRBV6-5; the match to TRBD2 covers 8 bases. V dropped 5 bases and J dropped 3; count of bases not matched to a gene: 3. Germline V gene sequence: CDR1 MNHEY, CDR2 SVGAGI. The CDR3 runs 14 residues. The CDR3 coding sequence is TGTGCCAGCAGTACCGGGACTAGCTACAATGAGCAGTTCTTC. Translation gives CASSTGTSYNEQFF.

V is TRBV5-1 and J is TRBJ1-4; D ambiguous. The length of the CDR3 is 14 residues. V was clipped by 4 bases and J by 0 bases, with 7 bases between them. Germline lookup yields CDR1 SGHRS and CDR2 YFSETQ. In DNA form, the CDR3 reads TGCGCCAGCAGCCGACTTGCAACTAATGAAAAACTGTTTTTT. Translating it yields CASSRLATNEKLFF.

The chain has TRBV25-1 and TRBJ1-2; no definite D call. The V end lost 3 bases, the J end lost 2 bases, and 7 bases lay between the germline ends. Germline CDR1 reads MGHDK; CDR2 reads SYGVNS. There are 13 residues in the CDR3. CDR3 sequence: CASSDYPNYGYTF. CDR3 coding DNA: TGTGCCAGCAGTGATTATCCGAACTATGGCTACACCTTC.

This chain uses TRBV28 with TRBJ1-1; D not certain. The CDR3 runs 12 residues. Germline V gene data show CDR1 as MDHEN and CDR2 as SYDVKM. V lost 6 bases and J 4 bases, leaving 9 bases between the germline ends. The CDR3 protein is CASSGRGTEAFF. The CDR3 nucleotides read TGTGCCAGCAGCGGACGGGGCACTGAAGCTTTCTTT.

The CDR3 here is CASSHLAGGPYEQYF. The CDR3 DNA sequence: TGTGCCAGCAGCCATCTAGCGGGGGGACCCTACGAGCAGTACTTC. The gene calls are TRBV27 and TRBJ2-7; 11 bases agree with TRBD2. CDR1 is MNHEY and CDR2 is SMNVEV in the germline V gene (reference sequence). Trimming removed 6 bases from V and 2 bases from J; junction bases left unmatched: 6. The CDR3 length is 15 residues.

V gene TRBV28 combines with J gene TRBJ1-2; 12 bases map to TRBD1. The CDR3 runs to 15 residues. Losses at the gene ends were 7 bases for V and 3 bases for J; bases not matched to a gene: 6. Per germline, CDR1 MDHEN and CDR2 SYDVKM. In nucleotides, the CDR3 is TGTGCCAGCACCGGGACAGGGGGCGCTGACTATGGCTACACCTTC. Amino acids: CASTGTGGADYGYTF.

CDR3 sequence reads: CASSSTFSGEDDTQYF. The CDR3 DNA reads TGCGCCAGCAGTTCTACCTTTAGCGGGGAGGACGATACGCAGTATTTT. This chain uses TRBV10-1 with TRBJ2-3; TRBD2 agrees at 8 bases. Germline V gene sequence: CDR1 WNHNN, CDR2 SYGVQD (reference sequence). After removal of 5 bases from V and 6 bases from J, the junction contained 13 bases not matched to a gene. The CDR3 runs 16 residues.

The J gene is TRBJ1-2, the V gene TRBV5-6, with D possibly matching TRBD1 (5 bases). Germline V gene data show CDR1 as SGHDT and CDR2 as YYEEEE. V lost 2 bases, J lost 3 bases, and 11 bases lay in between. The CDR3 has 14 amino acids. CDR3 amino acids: CASSLPGEDYGYTF. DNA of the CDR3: TGTGCCAGCAGCTTACCGGGGGAAGACTATGGCTACACCTTC.

CDR3 nucleotides: TGTGCCAGCAGCCTTTTAGGCCCGGACGGGACCTACGAGCAGTACGTC. The encoded protein is CASSLLGPDGTYEQYV. The chain combines TRBV11-3 with TRBJ2-7; D might be TRBD2 (5 bases). Looked up from germline, CDR1 is SGHNT and CDR2 is YENEEA. The CDR3 is 16 amino acids. Between the trimmed V and J ends, which lost 5 bases and 2 bases, there was a span of 19 bases.

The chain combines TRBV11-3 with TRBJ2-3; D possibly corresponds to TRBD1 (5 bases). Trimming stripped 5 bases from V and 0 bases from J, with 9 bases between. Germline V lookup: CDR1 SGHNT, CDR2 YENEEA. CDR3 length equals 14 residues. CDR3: CASSLTASTDTQYF. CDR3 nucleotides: TGTGCCAGCAGCCTGACAGCTAGCACAGATACGCAGTATTTT.

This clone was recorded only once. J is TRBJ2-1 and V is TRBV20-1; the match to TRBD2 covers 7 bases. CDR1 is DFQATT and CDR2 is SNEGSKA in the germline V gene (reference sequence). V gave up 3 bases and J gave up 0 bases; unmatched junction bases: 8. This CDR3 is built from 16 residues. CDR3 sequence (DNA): TGCAGTGCTAGTGACGCCTTAGCGGGCTCCTACAATGAGCAGTTCTTC. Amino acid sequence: CSASDALAGSYNEQFF.

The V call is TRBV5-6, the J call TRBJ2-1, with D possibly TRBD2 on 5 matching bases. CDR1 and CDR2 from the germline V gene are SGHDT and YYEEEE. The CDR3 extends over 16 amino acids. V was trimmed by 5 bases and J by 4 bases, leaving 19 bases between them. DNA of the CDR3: TGTGCCAGCAGTTTCACCGGGGAAAAAAAATACAATGAGCAGTTCTTC. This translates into CASSFTGEKKYNEQFF.

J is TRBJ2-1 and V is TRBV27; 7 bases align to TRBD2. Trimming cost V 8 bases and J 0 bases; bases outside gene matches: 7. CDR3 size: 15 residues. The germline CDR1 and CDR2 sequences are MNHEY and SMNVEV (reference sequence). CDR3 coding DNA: TGTGCCAGCCGATATCTAGCGGACTCCTACAATGAGCAGTTCTTC. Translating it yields CASRYLADSYNEQFF.

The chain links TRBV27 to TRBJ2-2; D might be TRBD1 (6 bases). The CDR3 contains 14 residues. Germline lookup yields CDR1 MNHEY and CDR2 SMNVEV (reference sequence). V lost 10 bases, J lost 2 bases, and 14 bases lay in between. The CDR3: CATIRDINTGELFF. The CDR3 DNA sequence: TGTGCCACCATCCGGGACATAAACACCGGGGAGCTGTTTTTT.

CDR3 in amino acids: CATAEGTVTDPNEKLFF. CDR3 bases: TGTGCCACCGCCGAAGGGACAGTAACGGATCCTAATGAAAAACTGTTTTTT. The chain recombines TRBV28 with TRBJ1-4, with 7 positions matching TRBD1. The junction had 17 bases not matched to a gene; V was cut back by 10 bases and J by 3 bases. Germline V gene data show CDR1 as MDHEN and CDR2 as SYDVKM. The length of the CDR3 is 17 residues.

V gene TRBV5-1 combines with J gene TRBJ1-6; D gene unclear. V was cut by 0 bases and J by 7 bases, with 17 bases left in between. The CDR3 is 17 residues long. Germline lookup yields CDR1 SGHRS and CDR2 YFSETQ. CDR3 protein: CASSLVRQRNDNSPLHF. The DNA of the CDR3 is TGCGCCAGCAGCTTGGTGAGGCAGCGAAATGACAATTCACCCCTCCACTTT. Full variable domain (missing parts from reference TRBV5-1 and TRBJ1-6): KAGVTQTPRYLIKTRGQQVTLSCSPISGHRSVSWYQQTPGQGLQFLFEYFSETQRNKGNFPGRFSGRQFSNSRSEMNVSTLELGDSALYLCASSLVRQRNDNSPLHFGNGTRLTVT.

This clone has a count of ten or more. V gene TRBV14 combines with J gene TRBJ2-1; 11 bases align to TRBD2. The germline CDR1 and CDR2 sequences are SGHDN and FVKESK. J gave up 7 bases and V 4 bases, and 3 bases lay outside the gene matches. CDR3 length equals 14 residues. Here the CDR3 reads CASSLAGGPNEQFF. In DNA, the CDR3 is TGTGCCAGCAGCCTAGCGGGAGGGCCTAATGAGCAGTTCTTC.

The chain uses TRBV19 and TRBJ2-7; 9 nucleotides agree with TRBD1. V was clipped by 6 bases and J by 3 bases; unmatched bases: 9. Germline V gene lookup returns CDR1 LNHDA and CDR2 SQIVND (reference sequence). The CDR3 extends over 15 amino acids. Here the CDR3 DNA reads TGTGCCAGTAGCGGTTCCGGGACAGGGTACTACGAGCAGTACTTC. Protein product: CASSGSGTGYYEQYF. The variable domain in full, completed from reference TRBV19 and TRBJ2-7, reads DGGITQSPKYLFRKEGQNVTLSCEQNLNHDAMYWYRQDPGQGLRLIYYSQIVNDFQKGDIAEGYSVSREKKESFPLTVTSAQKNPTAFYLCASSGSGTGYYEQYFGPGTRLTVT.

Written as DNA, the CDR3 is TGTGCCAGCAGCCCGATGACTCACACCGGGGAGCTGTTTTTT. Translation: CASSPMTHTGELFF. The chain carries TRBV5-4 and TRBJ2-2; D remains ambiguous. There are 14 residues in the CDR3. The V gene's germline CDR1 is SGHNT and CDR2 YYREEE (reference sequence). Trimming removed 4 bases from V and 3 bases from J, with 10 bases in between.

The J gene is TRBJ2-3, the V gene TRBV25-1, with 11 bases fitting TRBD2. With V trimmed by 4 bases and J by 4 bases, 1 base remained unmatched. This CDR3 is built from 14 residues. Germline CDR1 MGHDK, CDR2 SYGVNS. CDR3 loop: CASSVAGGPDTQYF. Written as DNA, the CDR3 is TGTGCCAGCAGTGTAGCGGGAGGGCCAGATACGCAGTATTTT.

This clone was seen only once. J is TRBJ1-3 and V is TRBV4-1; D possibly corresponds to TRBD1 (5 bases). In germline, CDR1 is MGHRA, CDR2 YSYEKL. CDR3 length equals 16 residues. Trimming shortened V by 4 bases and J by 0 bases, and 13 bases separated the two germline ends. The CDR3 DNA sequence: TGCGCCAGCAGCCGGACGGGGGTTTACTCTGGAAACACCATATATTTT. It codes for CASSRTGVYSGNTIYF.

The CDR3 nucleotides are TGTGCCAGCAGTTACTCTTCGGGTGGAAGCTACGAGCAGTACTTC. This translates into CASSYSSGGSYEQYF. The rearrangement joins TRBV6-5 to TRBJ2-7, with D uncertain. This CDR3 contains 15 residues. The ends were cut back, 0 bases at V and 3 bases at J, with 12 bases in the middle. Germline loops: CDR1 MNHEY, CDR2 SVGAGI.

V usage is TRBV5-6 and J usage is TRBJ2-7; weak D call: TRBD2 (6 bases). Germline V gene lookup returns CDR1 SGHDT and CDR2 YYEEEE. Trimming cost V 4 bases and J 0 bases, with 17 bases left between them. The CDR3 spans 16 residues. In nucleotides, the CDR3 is TGTGCCAGCAGCCCCATGGAGGGTCTGGGCTCCTACGAGCAGTACGTC. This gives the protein CASSPMEGLGSYEQYV.

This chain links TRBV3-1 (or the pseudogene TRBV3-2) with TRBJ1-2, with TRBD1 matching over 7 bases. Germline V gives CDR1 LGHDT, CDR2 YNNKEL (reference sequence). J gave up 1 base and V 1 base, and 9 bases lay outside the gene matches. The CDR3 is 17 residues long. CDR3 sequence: CASSQVIGGKGNYGYTF. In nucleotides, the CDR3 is TGTGCCAGCAGCCAAGTGATAGGGGGCAAGGGTAACTATGGCTACACCTTC.

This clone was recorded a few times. The CDR3 reads CASSPTAGGLGEQYV. The DNA of the CDR3 is TGTGCCAGCAGCCCCACAGCGGGAGGGTTGGGCGAGCAGTACGTC. The V and J genes are TRBV7-6 and TRBJ2-7, with 10 bases aligning to TRBD2. The CDR3 has 15 amino acids. Trimming took 5 bases from V and 6 from J; bases not matched to a gene: 10. Per germline, CDR1 SGHVS and CDR2 FNYEAQ.

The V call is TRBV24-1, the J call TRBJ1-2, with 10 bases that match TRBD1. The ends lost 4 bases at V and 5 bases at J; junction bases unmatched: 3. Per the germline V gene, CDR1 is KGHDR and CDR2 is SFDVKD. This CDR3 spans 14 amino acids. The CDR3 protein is CATSELDRGYGYTF. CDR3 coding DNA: TGTGCCACCAGTGAATTGGACAGGGGGTATGGCTACACCTTC.

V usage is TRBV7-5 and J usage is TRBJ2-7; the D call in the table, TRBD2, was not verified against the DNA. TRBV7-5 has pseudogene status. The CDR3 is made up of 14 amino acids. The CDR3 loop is CARSLPGGAYEQYV. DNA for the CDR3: TGTGCCAGAAGCCTCCCTGGGGGGGCTTACGAGCAGTACGTC.